This T cell receptor (beta chain) is drawn from a study of PD-1 blockade in classical Hodgkin lymphoma. Study-wide findings and caveats: Complete responders matched newly diagnosed patients in baseline diversity.

V lost 6 bases and J lost 0, with 12 bases in between. The CDR3 is 15 amino acids. Germline values: CDR1 MDHEN, CDR2 SYDVKM. Regarding time point: cycle 4 day 1 (C4D1), after around six weeks of nivolumab. All trial patients relapsed after autologous stem cell transplantation. This clone was recorded at least ten times. What it recognizes is unknown. TCRdb's table, derived via immunoSEQ multiplex PCR, lists solely in-frame clones and lacks some. This table holds tens of thousands of clones, 55% to 80% found once. The chain employs TRBV28 and TRBJ2-1; no clear D. The material was peripheral blood mononuclear cells (PBMCs), obtained before the fourth cycle of nivolumab. The receptor comes from a human donor with classical Hodgkin lymphoma. Here the CDR3 reads CASRMDPSSYNEQFF. The CDR3 region has the DNA TGTGCCAGCAGGATGGACCCGAGCTCCTACAATGAGCAGTTCTTC.